The sequence of this T cell receptor beta chain was determined in a study of human T cells and chemical hapten exposure (dated by TCRdb to about 2021). General notes on the study: Libraries were pooled for sequencing, and variation in per-sample TCR yields was attributed mainly to small differences in library volumes within the pool. Both TCR alpha and TCR beta chains were sequenced from each blood RNA sample. This study followed changes in the peripheral blood TCR repertoire in vivo during primary and secondary sensitization of alopecia patients to the hapten diphenylcyclopropenone (DPC). General findings and caveats noted by the study authors: After repeated subsampling, changes were observed in the strength of the expansion versus patch-test correlation and in the threshold at which the correlation became significant. No change with DPC sensitization was found in the number of TCRs above 1 in 1000 frequency, and no evidence of global repertoire structure alterations was found.

Total RNA was extracted from unfractionated whole blood collected in Tempus Blood RNA tubes. A handful of healthy volunteers were used as TCR sequencing controls and were bled at day 0, 2 weeks and 6 weeks. To note about this clonotype: The specificity of this receptor is unknown. Base qualities are not at hand, and no much larger clone is one base apart.

The receptor library was made with 5' RACE. The instrument was an Illumina MiSeq. During library preparation, unique molecular identifiers were attached to individual cDNA molecules so that TCRs could be counted in a quantitative, reproducible way. The paper's data handling went like this. The median number of TCRs per sample was 95,638, ranging from roughly 23,224 to 700,000. The Decombinator software suite was used to annotate the V, J and CDR3 of the TCR reads. To make PS versus PT1 abundance plots, every sample was subsampled to the same number of TCRs (28,000). TCRs were defined as expanded if absent before sensitization and observed at least eight times at the 2-week time point. TCRdb reprocessed the public reads (quality trimming at Q25 with fastp, clone calling with MiXCR) and kept in-frame beta chains. Every CDR3 protein is listed once, alongside the most common genes and DNA of its rows. The V and J calls were determined by TCRdb, not by the authors. This sample lists 110,000 or so distinct CDR3 sequences; approximately 19% were detected once. 2.5% to 3% of the sample is taken by the ten largest.

The origin of this receptor is a human donor in good health.

The CDR3 sequence is CASSLAFSYEQYF. The nucleotide sequence is TGTGCCAGCAGTTTAGCGTTCTCCTACGAGCAGTACTTC. The chain is encoded by TRBV12-3 or TRBV12-4 joined to TRBJ2-7; no D gene call is confident. V is reduced by 0 bases and J by 0 bases, leaving a spacing of 3 bases between them. CDR3 length: 13 amino acids, cysteine to phenylalanine. CDR3 DNA is the only sequence kept; it has 39 bases, read in frame from the first base.